The T cell receptor (beta chain) under discussion was sequenced for a study of blood T cell repertoires in COVID-19. About the research overall: Italy, Spain and the United States were the sources of the convalescent and acute COVID-19 samples.

This CDR3 region has 14 residues. The V and J ends lost 5 bases and 3 bases respectively, with 14 bases between them. Germline values: CDR1 SGHAT, CDR2 FQNNGV. Original processing notes: Estimation of nucleated cell counts was performed using reference gene primer amplification. Data came from immunoSEQ multiplex PCR; TCRdb stores just in-frame clones and leaves some out. That table furnishes V, J and clone size, whereas the DNA furnished D and trimming. The sample holds hundreds of thousands of clones, more than 75% seen once. The source of this sequence is a woman younger than 45 who had recovered from COVID-19. Sequencing used peripheral blood. The genes are TRBV11-2 and TRBJ2-7; D not certain. The CDR3 spells CASSAPGPNYEQYF. The CDR3 DNA is TGTGCCAGCAGCGCTCCGGGTCCCAACTACGAGCAGTACTTC.